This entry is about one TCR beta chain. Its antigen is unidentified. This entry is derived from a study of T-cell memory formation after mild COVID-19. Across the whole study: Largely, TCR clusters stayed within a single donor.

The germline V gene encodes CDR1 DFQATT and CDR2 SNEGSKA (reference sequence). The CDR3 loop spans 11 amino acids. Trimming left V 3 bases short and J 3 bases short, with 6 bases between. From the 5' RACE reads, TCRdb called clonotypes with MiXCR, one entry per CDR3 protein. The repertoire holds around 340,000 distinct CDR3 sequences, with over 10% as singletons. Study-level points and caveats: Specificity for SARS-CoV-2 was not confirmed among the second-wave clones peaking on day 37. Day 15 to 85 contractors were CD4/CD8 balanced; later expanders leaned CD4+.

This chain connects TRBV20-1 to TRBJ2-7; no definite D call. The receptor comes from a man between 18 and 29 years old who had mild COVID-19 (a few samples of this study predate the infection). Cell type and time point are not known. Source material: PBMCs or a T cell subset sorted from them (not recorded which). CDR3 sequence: CSASLGYEQYF. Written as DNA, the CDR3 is TGCAGTGCTAGTCTCGGCTACGAGCAGTACTTC.